A single sample gave rise to the 27 T cell receptor beta chains below, sequenced in a study of blood T cell repertoires in COVID-19. This table comes from immunoSEQ multiplex PCR, and its TCRdb copy is limited to in-frame clones, with some not included. The data show about 100,000 clones, over 80% seen once. What was sequenced was peripheral blood. The receptor set was obtained from a man over 45 with acute or convalescent COVID-19.

This clone was detected only once. The chain combines TRBV7-9 with TRBJ1-5; D ambiguous. This CDR3 contains 15 residues. Trimming removed 5 bases from V and 2 bases from J, with 13 bases in between. CDR1 is SEHNR, CDR2 FQNEAQ, per germline (reference sequence). CDR3 sequence (DNA): TGTGCCAGCAGCCTCGATATCCAGGGCAATCAGCCCCAGCATTTT. Translation gives CASSLDIQGNQPQHF.

This clone was counted a single time. The V call is TRBV6-5, the J call TRBJ1-1; D possibly corresponds to TRBD1 (5 bases). Germline V gene data show CDR1 as MNHEY and CDR2 as SVGAGI. CDR3 size: 15 residues. Trimming stripped 1 base from V and 1 base from J, with 10 bases between. CDR3 region: CASSYYRQTNTEAFF. The CDR3 nucleotides are TGTGCCAGCAGTTACTACCGACAGACGAACACTGAAGCTTTCTTT.

The gene calls are TRBV5-4 and TRBJ1-1; no clear D. Trimming took off 3 bases at V and 5 bases at J, with 17 bases between the two ends. CDR1 SGHNT and CDR2 YYREEE come from the germline V gene (reference sequence). The CDR3 sequence is 15 residues long. The CDR3: CASSSRTGIGTEAFF. The DNA for the CDR3 is TGTGCCAGCAGCTCAAGGACTGGGATTGGGACTGAAGCTTTCTTT.

The chain combines TRBV13 with TRBJ2-2, with D possibly matching TRBD2 (5 bases). The germline V and J ends were trimmed by 5 bases and 6 bases, with 7 bases remaining between them. The germline gives CDR1 PRHDT, CDR2 FYEKMQ (reference sequence). The CDR3 runs 12 residues. CDR3 protein: CASSTRPGELFF. Written as DNA, the CDR3 is TGTGCCAGCAGCACTAGACCCGGGGAGCTGTTTTTT.

This sequence joins TRBV7-2 and TRBJ2-1; a possible D gene is TRBD1 (5 bases). The germline V and J ends were trimmed by 5 bases and 4 bases, with 24 bases remaining between them. The germline CDR1 and CDR2 sequences are SGHTA and FQGNSA. There are 18 residues in the CDR3. CDR3 amino acids: CASSAWGAGNPLYNEQFF. CDR3 nucleotides: TGTGCCAGCAGCGCCTGGGGCGCAGGGAACCCCCTTTACAATGAGCAGTTCTTC. The full variable domain, rest sourced from reference TRBV7-2 and TRBJ2-1, is GAGVSQSPSNKVTEKGKDVELRCDPISGHTALYWYRQSLGQGLEFLIYFQGNSAPDKSGLPSDRFSAERTGGSVSTLTIQRTQQEDSAVYLCASSAWGAGNPLYNEQFFGPGTRLTVL.

The J gene is TRBJ1-2, the V gene TRBV10-3; D is unresolved. The germline V and J ends were trimmed by 0 bases and 3 bases, with 5 bases remaining between them. CDR1 is ENHRY, CDR2 SYGVKD, per germline. This CDR3 spans 13 amino acids. The CDR3 region has the DNA TGTGCCATCAGTGAGTCAGACTACTATGGCTACACCTTC. Amino acid sequence: CAISESDYYGYTF.

The chain has TRBV6-5 and TRBJ2-1; D is possibly TRBD1 (5 bases). V shed 0 bases and J shed 7 bases, with 13 bases lying between them. Per the germline V gene, CDR1 is MNHEY and CDR2 is SVGAGI. The CDR3 consists of 15 residues. CDR3 loop: CASSYSLQGRNEQFF. DNA for the CDR3: TGTGCCAGCAGTTACTCGCTTCAGGGTAGGAATGAGCAGTTCTTC.

The CDR3 loop is CASSLPGGRGTEAFF. CDR3 coding DNA: TGTGCCAGTAGCCTTCCCGGTGGCCGCGGCACTGAAGCTTTCTTT. This rearrangement joins TRBV19 to TRBJ1-1, with D uncertain. The ends were cut back, 6 bases at V and 4 bases at J, with 18 bases in the middle. This CDR3 is 15 amino acids long. The germline CDR1 and CDR2 sequences are LNHDA and SQIVND (reference sequence).

The chain combines TRBV19 with TRBJ1-3; perhaps TRBD1 as D (5 bases). Germline lookup yields CDR1 LNHDA and CDR2 SQIVND (reference sequence). Between the trimmed V and J ends, which lost 1 base and 3 bases, there was a span of 10 bases. This CDR3 spans 15 amino acids. The CDR3 DNA reads as TGTGCCAGTAGTATAGGGGAGGGGCATGGAAACACCATATATTTT. Encoded protein: CASSIGEGHGNTIYF.

The V and J genes are TRBV30 and TRBJ2-7; weak D call: TRBD2 (6 bases). Germline values: CDR1 GTSNPN, CDR2 SVGIG (reference sequence). V lost 7 bases to trimming and J lost 5 bases, with 12 bases between them. The CDR3 is 11 residues long. The CDR3 nucleotides read TGTGCCTCAAGGCGGGGTAACGAGCAGTACTTC. Its translation is CASRRGNEQYF.

CDR3 DNA sequence: TGTGCCAGCAGCTTAACCGGGACTACCTTCTACGAGCAGTACTTC. This codes for CASSLTGTTFYEQYF. V usage is TRBV7-2 and J usage is TRBJ2-7; 7 bases map to TRBD2. Trimming cost V 2 bases and J 3 bases; bases outside gene matches: 7. The germline gives CDR1 SGHTA, CDR2 FQGNSA. This CDR3 contains 15 residues.

The sample holds a few counts of this clone. The chain has TRBV27 and TRBJ1-3; D is unresolved. CDR1 is MNHEY and CDR2 is SMNVEV in the germline V gene (reference sequence). The length of the CDR3 is 13 residues. V lost 2 bases, J lost 2 bases, and 4 bases lay in between. In DNA, the CDR3 is TGTGCCAGCAGTTTAGCAGCTGGAAACACCATATATTTT. Translation gives CASSLAAGNTIYF.

The chain links TRBV5-1 to TRBJ2-3, with D uncertain. This CDR3 has 13 residues. CDR1 and CDR2 (germline): SGHRS, YFSETQ. V shed 3 bases and J shed 3 bases, with 8 bases lying between them. This CDR3 reads CASSSSATDTQYF. The CDR3 DNA reads TGCGCCAGCAGCTCGAGTGCGACAGATACGCAGTATTTT.

This clone was counted once. J is TRBJ1-5 and V is TRBV28; TRBD1 matches 7 bases. The junction had 8 bases not matched to a gene; V was cut back by 8 bases and J by 7 bases. This CDR3 has 13 residues. The germline CDR1 and CDR2 sequences are MDHEN and SYDVKM. CDR3: CASLTGIGQPQHF. The CDR3 bases are TGTGCCAGCCTGACAGGGATAGGGCAGCCCCAGCATTTT.

The chain carries TRBV7-2 and TRBJ1-3, with D unresolved. Trimming pared 0 bases from V and 4 bases from J, leaving 10 bases between. CDR1 SGHTA and CDR2 FQGNSA come from the germline V gene. The CDR3 covers 15 residues. CDR3 loop: CASSLAVGGGNTIYF. The CDR3 nucleotides read TGTGCCAGCAGCTTAGCTGTCGGAGGGGGAAACACCATATATTTT.

CDR3 sequence: CASSHPGGAVTEAFF. CDR3 nucleotides: TGTGCCAGCAGCCACCCAGGGGGTGCTGTCACTGAAGCTTTCTTT. This chain joins TRBV4-2 and TRBJ1-1, with 7 bases matching TRBD1. The CDR3 sequence is 15 residues long. Per the germline V gene, CDR1 is LGHNA and CDR2 is YNFKEQ. The ends lost 3 bases at V and 4 bases at J; junction bases unmatched: 8.

The V call is TRBV30, the J call TRBJ2-3; D possibly corresponds to TRBD2 (6 bases). This CDR3 has 12 residues. Germline values: CDR1 GTSNPN, CDR2 SVGIG (reference sequence). The V and J ends lost 3 bases and 9 bases respectively, with 13 bases between them. CDR3 protein: CAWSAVAGTQYF. In DNA form, the CDR3 reads TGTGCCTGGAGCGCCGTGGCGGGGACGCAGTATTTT.

This sequence joins TRBV6-1 and TRBJ1-4; possibly TRBD1 for D (5 bases). This CDR3 has 15 residues. Germline-derived CDR1 and CDR2 are MNHNS and SASEGT. The V gene lost 2 bases and the J gene lost 0 bases, with 7 bases spanning the gap. CDR3 sequence (DNA): TGTGCCAGCAGTGAACAGGGTGCAACTAATGAAAAACTGTTTTTT. It translates to CASSEQGATNEKLFF.

The chain recombines TRBV5-1 with TRBJ1-4, with D tentatively TRBD1 (5 bases). The length of the CDR3 is 14 residues. Trimming left V 5 bases short and J 4 bases short, with 12 bases between. CDR1 SGHRS and CDR2 YFSETQ come from the germline V gene. This CDR3 is CASSSGQINEKLFF. For the CDR3, the DNA is TGCGCCAGCAGTTCAGGGCAGATTAATGAAAAACTGTTTTTT.

The chain recombines TRBV20-1 with TRBJ1-3; D uncertain. The CDR3 spans 14 residues. CDR1 is DFQATT, CDR2 SNEGSKA, per germline (reference sequence). V gave up 3 bases and J gave up 4 bases, with 13 bases separating them. CDR3 sequence (DNA): TGCAGTGCTAGTACCGGGTCTGCAGGAAACACCATATATTTT. Its translation is CSASTGSAGNTIYF.

This clone was detected only once. For the CDR3, the DNA is TGTGCCAGTAGCGCGGGGACAGGGTTGCTTAGGACTGAAGCTTTCTTT. Amino acids: CASSAGTGLLRTEAFF. V gene TRBV19 combines with J gene TRBJ1-1; 9 bases align to TRBD1. The length of the CDR3 is 16 residues. V shed 6 bases, J shed 5 bases, and the junction held 13 bases outside the gene matches. Germline CDR1 is LNHDA and CDR2 is SQIVND (reference sequence).

This chain's CDR3 is CSVGYKLREPYEQYF. The CDR3 region has the DNA TGCAGCGTTGGGTATAAGCTTCGGGAACCCTACGAGCAGTACTTC. The chain combines TRBV29-1 with TRBJ2-7; a possible D gene is TRBD2 (5 bases). Germline V lookup: CDR1 SQVTM, CDR2 ANQGSEA. V was trimmed by 4 bases and J by 2 bases, leaving 18 bases between them. CDR3 length: 15 residues.

The count of this clone is one. The rearrangement joins TRBV4-2 to TRBJ1-2; 7 bases are shared with TRBD1. J gave up 4 bases and V 0 bases, and 8 bases lay outside the gene matches. The length of the CDR3 is 16 residues. Germline V gene data show CDR1 as LGHNA and CDR2 as YNFKEQ. CDR3: CASSQDSRQGGYGYTF. The CDR3 nucleotides read TGTGCCAGCAGCCAAGATTCGAGACAGGGCGGCTATGGCTACACCTTC.

This clone was found a few times. The chain uses TRBV20-1 and TRBJ2-7; no firm D call. Germline V gene data show CDR1 as DFQATT and CDR2 as SNEGSKA (reference sequence). Trimming shortened V by 4 bases and J by 5 bases, and 9 bases separated the two germline ends. The CDR3 runs to 11 residues. DNA for the CDR3: TGCAGTGCTACTCATCAGGACGAGCAGTACTTC. It encodes CSATHQDEQYF.

V is TRBV11-3 and J is TRBJ2-2, with D maybe TRBD2 (5 bases). Germline lookup yields CDR1 SGHNT and CDR2 YENEEA. Deletions cut 0 bases from V and 7 bases from J, with 9 bases between. The CDR3 is made up of 14 amino acids. The CDR3 loop reads CASSLDIRGGELFF. CDR3 DNA: TGTGCCAGCAGCTTAGATATTCGGGGCGGGGAGCTGTTTTTT.

V gene TRBV5-1 combines with J gene TRBJ2-1; no reliable D call. Germline loops: CDR1 SGHRS, CDR2 YFSETQ. The CDR3 loop spans 13 amino acids. V dropped 1 base and J dropped 4 bases, with 6 bases sitting between them. CDR3 coding DNA: TGCGCCAGCAGCTTGAATCGTTACAATGAGCAGTTCTTC. Its protein is CASSLNRYNEQFF.

This chain joins TRBV19 and TRBJ1-6; 8 positions agree with TRBD1. CDR1 and CDR2 from the germline V gene are LNHDA and SQIVND (reference sequence). The CDR3 is 15 residues long. V lost 7 bases to trimming and J lost 9 bases; unmatched junction nucleotides: 11. This CDR3 is CASTAFRGRTSPLHF. In DNA, the CDR3 is TGTGCCAGTACCGCTTTCAGGGGGCGGACTTCACCCCTCCACTTT.